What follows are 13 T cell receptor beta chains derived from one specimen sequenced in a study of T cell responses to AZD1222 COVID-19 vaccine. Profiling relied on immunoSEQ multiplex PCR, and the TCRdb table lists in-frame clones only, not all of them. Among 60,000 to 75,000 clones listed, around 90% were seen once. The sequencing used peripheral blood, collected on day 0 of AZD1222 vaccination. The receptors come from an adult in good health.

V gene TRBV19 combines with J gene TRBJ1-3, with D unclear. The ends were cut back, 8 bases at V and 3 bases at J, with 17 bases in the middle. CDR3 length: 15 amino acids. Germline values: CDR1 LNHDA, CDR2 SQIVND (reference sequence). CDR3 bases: TGTGCCAGTGCATCCCCAGAAGGGAGTGGAAACACCATATATTTT. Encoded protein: CASASPEGSGNTIYF.

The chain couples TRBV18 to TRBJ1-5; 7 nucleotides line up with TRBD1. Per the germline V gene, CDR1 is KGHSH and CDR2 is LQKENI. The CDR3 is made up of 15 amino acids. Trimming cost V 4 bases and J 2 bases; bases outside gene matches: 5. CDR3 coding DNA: TGTGCCAGCTCACAGGGGGCAAAGGGCAATCAGCCCCAGCATTTT. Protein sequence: CASSQGAKGNQPQHF.

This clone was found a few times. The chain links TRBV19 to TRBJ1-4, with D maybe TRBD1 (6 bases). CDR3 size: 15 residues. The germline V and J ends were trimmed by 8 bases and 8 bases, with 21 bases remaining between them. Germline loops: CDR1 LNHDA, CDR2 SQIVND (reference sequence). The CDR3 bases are TGTGCCAGTCCACCGACAGGCAAAGCCCAAGAAAAACTGTTTTTT. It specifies CASPPTGKAQEKLFF.

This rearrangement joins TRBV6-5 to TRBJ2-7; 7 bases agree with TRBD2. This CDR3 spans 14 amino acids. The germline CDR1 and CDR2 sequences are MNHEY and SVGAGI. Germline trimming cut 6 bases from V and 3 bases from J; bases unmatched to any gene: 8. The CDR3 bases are TGTGCCAGCAGCAGTTCGGGGGACTACTACGAGCAGTACTTC. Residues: CASSSSGDYYEQYF.

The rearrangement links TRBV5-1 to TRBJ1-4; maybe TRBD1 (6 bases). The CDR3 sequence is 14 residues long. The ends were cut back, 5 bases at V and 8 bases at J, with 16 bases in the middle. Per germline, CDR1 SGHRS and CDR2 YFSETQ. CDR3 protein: CASRAREGGEKLFF. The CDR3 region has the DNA TGCGCCAGCAGAGCCAGGGAAGGGGGAGAAAAACTGTTTTTT.

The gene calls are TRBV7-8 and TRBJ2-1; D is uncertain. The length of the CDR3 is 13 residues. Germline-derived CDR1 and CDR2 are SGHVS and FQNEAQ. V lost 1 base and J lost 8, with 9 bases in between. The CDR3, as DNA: TGTGCCAGCAGCTTAGTTAGTGGTCATGAGCAGTTCTTC. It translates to CASSLVSGHEQFF.

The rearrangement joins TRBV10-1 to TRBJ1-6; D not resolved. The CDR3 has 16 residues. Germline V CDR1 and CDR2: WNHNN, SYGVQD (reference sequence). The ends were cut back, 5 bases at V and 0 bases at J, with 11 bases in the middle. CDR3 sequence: CASSNLQSSYNSPLHF. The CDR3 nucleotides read TGCGCCAGCAGTAACCTCCAGAGCTCCTATAATTCACCCCTCCACTTT.

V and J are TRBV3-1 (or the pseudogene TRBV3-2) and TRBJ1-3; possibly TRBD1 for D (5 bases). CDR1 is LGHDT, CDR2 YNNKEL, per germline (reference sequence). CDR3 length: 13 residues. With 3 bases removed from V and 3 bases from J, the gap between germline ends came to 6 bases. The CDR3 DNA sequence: TGTGCCAGCAGCCACGACAGTGGAAACACCATATATTTT. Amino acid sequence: CASSHDSGNTIYF.

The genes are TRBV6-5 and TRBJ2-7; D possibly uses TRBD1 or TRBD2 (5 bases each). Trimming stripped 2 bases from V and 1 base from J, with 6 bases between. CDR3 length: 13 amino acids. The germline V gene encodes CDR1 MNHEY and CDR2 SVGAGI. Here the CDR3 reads CASSYGGSYEQYF. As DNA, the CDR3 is TGTGCCAGCAGTTACGGGGGTTCCTACGAGCAGTACTTC.

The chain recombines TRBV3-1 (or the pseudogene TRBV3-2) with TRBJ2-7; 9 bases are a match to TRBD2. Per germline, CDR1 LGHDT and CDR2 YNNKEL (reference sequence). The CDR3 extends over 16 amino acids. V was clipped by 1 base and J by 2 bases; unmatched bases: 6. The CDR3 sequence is CASSQAPAGGPYEQYF. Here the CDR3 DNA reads TGTGCCAGCAGCCAAGCCCCTGCGGGGGGGCCCTACGAGCAGTACTTC.

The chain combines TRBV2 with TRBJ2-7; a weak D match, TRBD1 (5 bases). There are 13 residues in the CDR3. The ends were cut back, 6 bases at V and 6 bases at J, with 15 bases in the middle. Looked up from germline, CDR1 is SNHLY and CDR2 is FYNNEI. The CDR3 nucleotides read TGTGCCAGCAGCAGACGGTTTGGGGCCGAGCAGTACTTC. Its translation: CASSRRFGAEQYF.

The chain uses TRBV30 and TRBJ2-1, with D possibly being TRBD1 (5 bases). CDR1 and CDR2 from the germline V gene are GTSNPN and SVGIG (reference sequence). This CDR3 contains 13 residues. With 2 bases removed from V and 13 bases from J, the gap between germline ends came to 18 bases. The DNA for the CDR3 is TGTGCCTGGAGTCTAGACAGAGATGGTGTTCAGTTCTTC. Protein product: CAWSLDRDGVQFF.

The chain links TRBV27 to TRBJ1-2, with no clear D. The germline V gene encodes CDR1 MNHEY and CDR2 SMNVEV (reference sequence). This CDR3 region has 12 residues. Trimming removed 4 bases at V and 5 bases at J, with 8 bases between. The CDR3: CASSSVGYGYTF. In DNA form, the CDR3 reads TGTGCCAGCAGTTCAGTAGGGTATGGCTACACCTTC.